These T cell receptor beta chains were read from a single sample in a study of T cells in Graves' hyperthyroidism and ophthalmopathy. One entry per CDR3 protein results from TCRdb running MiXCR on the multiplex PCR reads. The table has some 620,000 distinct CDR3 sequences, roughly 17% seen once; the top ten hold 3.5% to 4%. Sequenced material: blood. Source of these receptors: a woman in her twenties or thirties with Graves' hyperthyroidism. CDR3s include the opening cysteine and the closing phenylalanine or tryptophan. D genes are given only for firm matches. Where a row states a size, it is once, few, many or the class of an expanded clone; other rows omit it.

j_call | clone_size | d_call | v_call | cdr3_aa | cdr3_nt
TRBJ1-5 | many | . | TRBV7-2 | CASSLGAYLGQPQHF | TGTGCCAGCAGCTTAGGTGCCTATCTCGGGCAGCCCCAGCATTTT
TRBJ2-7 | . | TRBD1 | TRBV4-1 | CASSVSTGSMGIREQYF | TGCGCCAGCAGCGTATCGACAGGGTCCATGGGGATTCGCGAGCAGTACTTC
TRBJ1-2 | . | . | TRBV6-1 | CASRPFLAGQYGYTF | TGTGCCAGCCGCCCCTTCTTGGCAGGGCAATATGGCTACACCTTC
TRBJ2-7 | . | TRBD2 | TRBV7-2 | CASSLLGLAGGDEQYF | TGTGCCAGCAGCTTACTCGGACTAGCCGGCGGAGATGAGCAGTACTTC
TRBJ2-1 | many | TRBD1 | TRBV20-1 | CSAPGQNYNEQFF | TGCAGTGCTCCGGGACAGAACTACAATGAGCAGTTCTTC
TRBJ2-7 | . | . | TRBV30 | CAWSVTTGAYEQYF | TGTGCCTGGAGTGTTACAACAGGCGCCTACGAGCAGTACTTC
TRBJ2-5 | few | TRBD1 | TRBV14 | CASSLPVGQGQETQYF | TGTGCCAGCAGCCTCCCCGTCGGACAGGGCCAAGAGACCCAGTACTTC
TRBJ1-2 | few | . | TRBV4-1 | CASSRKDSPDGRGYTF | TGCGCCAGCAGTCGAAAGGACAGTCCTGACGGCCGCGGCTACACCTTC
TRBJ2-5 | many | TRBD2 | TRBV20-1 | CSARVRLALEETQYF | TGCAGTGCTAGAGTCCGACTAGCTCTCGAAGAGACCCAGTACTTC
TRBJ2-3 | . | . | TRBV13 | CASSVEFRDTQYF | TGTGCCAGCAGCGTAGAATTTCGGGATACGCAGTATTTT
TRBJ2-5 | many | . | TRBV7-2 | CASSLSPGVETQYF | TGTGCCAGCAGCTTATCCCCGGGAGTTGAGACCCAGTACTTC
TRBJ2-3 | many | . | TRBV20-1 | CSARGWVDTQYF | TGCAGTGCTAGGGGGTGGGTGGATACGCAGTATTTT
TRBJ1-5 | . | TRBD1 | TRBV19 | CASRGTGVGAGNQPQHF | TGTGCCAGTCGAGGGACAGGAGTCGGTGCGGGCAATCAGCCCCAGCATTTT
TRBJ1-1 | few | . | TRBV10-3 | CAISDGMNTEAFF | TGTGCCATCAGTGACGGAATGAACACTGAAGCTTTCTTT
TRBJ2-7 | . | . | TRBV20-1 | CSALETIHYEQYF | TGCAGTGCCCTCGAGACCATCCACTACGAGCAGTACTTC
TRBJ2-7 | . | . | TRBV27 | CASTPAGNYEQYF | TGTGCCAGCACACCAGCGGGTAACTACGAGCAGTACTTC
TRBJ1-5 | many | . | TRBV11-2 | CASSLDLGSNQPQHF | TGTGCCAGCAGCTTAGATCTTGGTAGCAATCAGCCCCAGCATTTT
TRBJ2-1 | . | . | TRBV5-5 | CASISRGGINEQFF | TGTGCCAGCATTTCACGTGGGGGGATCAATGAGCAGTTCTTC
TRBJ2-7 | . | TRBD2 | TRBV12-3/TRBV12-4 | CASTRLAGPYEQYF | TGTGCCAGCACCCGACTAGCGGGACCCTACGAGCAGTACTTC
TRBJ2-7 | few | . | TRBV3-1 | CASSQEGGGTTYEQYF | TGTGCCAGCAGCCAAGAAGGGGGCGGGACCACCTACGAGCAGTACTTC
TRBJ2-4 | . | TRBD2 | TRBV28 | CASSPRLAGSKNIQYF | TGTGCCAGCAGTCCCCGACTAGCGGGATCCAAAAACATTCAGTACTTC
TRBJ2-7 | many | TRBD1 | TRBV12-3/TRBV12-4 | CASSFRQGREQYF | TGTGCCAGCAGTTTTCGACAGGGGAGAGAGCAGTACTTC
TRBJ2-7 | many | . | TRBV6-1 | CASSQKEVQYF | TGTGCCAGCTCACAAAAGGAGGTGCAGTACTTC
TRBJ2-7 | . | . | TRBV5-1 | CASSPRVGDEQYF | TGCGCCAGCAGCCCCCGGGTTGGCGACGAGCAGTACTTC
TRBJ2-5 | few | . | TRBV6-2/TRBV6-3 | CASSFEGYETQYF | TGTGCCAGCAGTTTTGAGGGGTATGAGACCCAGTACTTC
TRBJ2-3 | few | TRBD1 | TRBV5-1 | CASRPAGTGGTDTQYF | TGCGCCAGCAGGCCCGCCGGGACAGGGGGCACAGATACGCAGTATTTT
TRBJ1-5 | few | . | TRBV19 | CASSIGGVSQPQHF | TGTGCCAGTAGTATAGGGGGAGTCAGTCAGCCCCAGCATTTT
TRBJ2-5 | many | TRBD1 | TRBV7-9 | CASSHTTGPDRETQYF | TGTGCCAGCAGCCATACAACCGGGCCGGACAGGGAGACCCAGTACTTC
TRBJ2-1 | few | TRBD1 | TRBV6-1 | CASSQGTGGGGIDEQFF | TGTGCCAGCAGCCAGGGGACAGGTGGGGGTGGTATCGACGAGCAGTTCTTC
TRBJ1-1 | many | . | TRBV20-1 | CSAGEVVGEAFF | TGCAGTGCTGGGGAAGTGGTTGGTGAAGCTTTCTTT
TRBJ2-3 | many | . | TRBV11-2 | CASSDGQSTDTQYF | TGTGCCAGCAGCGACGGACAGAGCACAGATACGCAGTATTTT
TRBJ2-1 | . | . | TRBV2 | CASSEDRVGNEQFF | TGTGCCAGCAGTGAAGACAGGGTAGGGAATGAGCAGTTCTTC
TRBJ2-1 | many | TRBD2 | TRBV7-2 | CASSSTSGSKGEQFF | TGTGCCAGCAGCTCGACTAGCGGGAGCAAGGGTGAGCAGTTCTTC
TRBJ2-1 | few | TRBD2 | TRBV7-9 | CASSLLAGGANEQFF | TGTGCCAGCAGTCTGCTAGCGGGAGGGGCCAATGAGCAGTTCTTC
TRBJ2-1 | many | TRBD1 | TRBV24-1 | CATSDPGQGGNNEQFF | TGTGCCACCAGTGATCCGGGACAGGGTGGAAACAATGAGCAGTTCTTC
TRBJ2-2 | many | . | TRBV9 | CASSVGTTGELFF | TGTGCCAGCAGCGTGGGAACTACCGGGGAGCTGTTTTTT
TRBJ1-1 | many | . | TRBV12-3/TRBV12-4 | CASRTGAEAFF | TGTGCCAGCAGGACGGGGGCTGAAGCTTTCTTT
TRBJ1-2 | . | . | TRBV19 | CASSIDLGPYGYTF | TGTGCCAGTAGTATAGATCTGGGACCATATGGCTACACCTTC
TRBJ2-7 | . | TRBD1 | TRBV29-1 | CSVGQGVWEQYF | TGCAGCGTTGGACAGGGGGTTTGGGAGCAGTACTTC
TRBJ2-7 | many | TRBD2 | TRBV7-6 | CASSRGVASYEQYF | TGTGCCAGCAGCCGGGGGGTCGCCTCCTACGAGCAGTACTTC
TRBJ2-1 | . | . | TRBV20-1 | CSASGPANNEQFF | TGCAGTGCTAGTGGACCAGCAAACAATGAGCAGTTCTTC
TRBJ2-3 | many | TRBD2 | TRBV20-1 | CSASTSDSPNTQYF | TGCAGTGCTTCGACTAGCGATAGCCCGAATACGCAGTATTTT
TRBJ1-6 | . | . | TRBV30 | CAWSLTGGFNSPLHF | TGTGCCTGGAGCTTAACGGGCGGTTTTAATTCACCCCTCCACTTT
TRBJ2-7 | few | . | TRBV5-5 | CASSPRGAPIFEQYF | TGTGCCAGCAGTCCGAGAGGGGCGCCTATTTTCGAGCAGTACTTC
TRBJ2-1 | . | . | TRBV5-6 | CASSWDAAEQFF | TGTGCCAGCAGCTGGGACGCGGCTGAGCAGTTCTTC
TRBJ1-1 | . | . | TRBV28 | CASSFQGAEAFF | TGTGCCAGCAGTTTCCAGGGCGCTGAAGCTTTCTTT
TRBJ1-1 | many | . | TRBV5-1 | CASSFTPGGNTEAFF | TGCGCCAGCAGCTTCACCCCCGGAGGTAACACTGAAGCTTTCTTT
TRBJ2-1 | many | . | TRBV12-5 | CASGLREEQFF | TGTGCTAGTGGTTTGAGAGAGGAGCAGTTCTTC